This T cell receptor beta chain is from a study of cytomegalovirus exposure and HLA in healthy donors. CDR3 length: 17 residues. The V gene's germline CDR1 is GTSNPN and CDR2 SVGIG (reference sequence). Losses at the gene ends were 1 base for V and 6 bases for J; bases not matched to a gene: 14. Both 60 Vbeta primers and 13 Jbeta primers went into the PCR. Sequencing was performed with immunoSEQ multiplex PCR; in TCRdb, only in-frame clones are kept and a portion is missing. The sample consists of about 82,000 clones, around 77% of them appearing once. This TCR derives from a man aged 50-60 years in good health and CMV-seronegative. The chain carries TRBV30 and TRBJ2-2, with TRBD2 matching over 7 bases. Sequences were obtained from PBMCs. This CDR3 reads CAWSDYVSGEWAGELFF. As DNA, the CDR3 is TGTGCCTGGAGTGATTATGTGAGCGGGGAGTGGGCCGGGGAGCTGTTTTTT.